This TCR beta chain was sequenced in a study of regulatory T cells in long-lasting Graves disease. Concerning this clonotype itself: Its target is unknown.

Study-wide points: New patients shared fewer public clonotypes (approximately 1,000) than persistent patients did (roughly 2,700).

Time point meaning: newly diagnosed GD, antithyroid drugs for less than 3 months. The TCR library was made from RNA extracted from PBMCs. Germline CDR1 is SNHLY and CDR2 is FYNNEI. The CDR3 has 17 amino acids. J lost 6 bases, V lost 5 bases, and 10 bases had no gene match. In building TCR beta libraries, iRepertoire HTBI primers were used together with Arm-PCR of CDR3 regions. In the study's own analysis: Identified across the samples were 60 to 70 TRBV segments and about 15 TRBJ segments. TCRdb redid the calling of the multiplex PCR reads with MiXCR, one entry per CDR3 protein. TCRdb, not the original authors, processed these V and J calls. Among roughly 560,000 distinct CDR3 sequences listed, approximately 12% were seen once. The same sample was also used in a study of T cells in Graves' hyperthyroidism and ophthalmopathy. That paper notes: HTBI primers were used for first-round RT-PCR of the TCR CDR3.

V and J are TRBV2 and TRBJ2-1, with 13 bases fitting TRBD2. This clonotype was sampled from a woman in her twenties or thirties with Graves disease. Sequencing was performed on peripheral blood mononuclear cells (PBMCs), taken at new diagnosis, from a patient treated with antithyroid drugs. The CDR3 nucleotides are TGTGCCAGCAGTACCCGGACTAGCGGGAGTACATTCAATGAGCAGTTCTTC. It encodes CASSTRTSGSTFNEQFF.